The rows below give T cell receptor beta chains drawn from one sample of a study of regulatory T cells in long-lasting Graves disease. From the multiplex PCR reads, TCRdb called clonotypes with MiXCR, one entry per CDR3 protein. Here the sample spans about 500,000 distinct CDR3 sequences, more than 10% being singletons. This same sample was also part of a study on T cells in Graves' hyperthyroidism and ophthalmopathy.

Material: peripheral blood mononuclear cells (PBMCs), obtained at new diagnosis, from a patient treated with antithyroid drugs. The receptors stem from a woman in her twenties or thirties with Graves disease. Both conserved end residues are part of each CDR3. Each record gives: V gene, D gene, J gene, clone size, CDR3 protein, CDR3 DNA. A D gene is named only where the DNA matches it firmly. Part of the rows lack a size; the others show once, few, many or a class for expanded clones.

TRBV7-2,NA,TRBJ1-2,NA,CASSLLARSTNYGYTF,TGTGCCAGCAGCTTATTGGCACGATCTACTAACTATGGCTACACCTTC
TRBV3-1,NA,TRBJ2-1,many,CASSQAPARYNEQFF,TGTGCCAGCAGCCAAGCCCCAGCGAGGTACAATGAGCAGTTCTTC
TRBV27,TRBD2,TRBJ2-1,few,CASSLGLAGSGLFF,TGTGCCAGCAGTTTAGGACTAGCGGGCTCCGGGTTGTTCTTC
TRBV5-5,TRBD1,TRBJ2-7,NA,CASRYGTGSYEQYF,TGTGCCAGCAGGTACGGGACAGGGTCCTACGAGCAGTACTTC
TRBV7-8,NA,TRBJ1-5,many,CASSLKVSNQPQHF,TGTGCCAGCAGCTTAAAAGTTAGCAATCAGCCCCAGCATTTT
TRBV27,TRBD1,TRBJ1-2,many,CASSEQNRGRRGYTF,TGTGCCAGCAGCGAACAAAACAGGGGGCGCCGTGGCTACACCTTC
TRBV30,NA,TRBJ2-2,few,CAWLRDTYTGELFF,TGTGCCTGGCTCCGGGACACCTACACCGGGGAGCTGTTTTTT
TRBV2,NA,TRBJ1-4,many,CASRETTTNEKLFF,TGTGCCAGCAGAGAGACAACTACTAATGAAAAACTGTTTTTT
TRBV15,NA,TRBJ2-7,many,CATSTRGLLEQYF,TGTGCCACCAGCACCAGGGGTCTTCTCGAGCAGTACTTC
TRBV12-3/TRBV12-4,NA,TRBJ2-4,many,CASSPPQGIQYF,TGTGCCAGCAGCCCCCCCCAGGGCATTCAGTACTTC
TRBV13,NA,TRBJ1-1,many,CASSLTAVLNEAFF,TGTGCCAGCAGCTTAACGGCAGTGCTTAACGAAGCTTTCTTT
TRBV10-2,TRBD1,TRBJ2-7,many,CASTGGSYEQYF,TGTGCCAGTACAGGGGGCTCCTACGAGCAGTACTTC
TRBV3-1,NA,TRBJ2-7,few,CASGRDNLGEQYF,TGTGCCAGCGGACGGGACAACCTGGGCGAGCAGTACTTC
TRBV14,TRBD2,TRBJ2-3,many,CASRGGLAGVADTQYF,TGTGCCAGCAGGGGGGGGCTAGCGGGAGTTGCGGATACGCAGTATTTT
TRBV27,NA,TRBJ2-2,many,CASSYLPANTGELFF,TGTGCCAGCAGTTACCTTCCGGCGAACACCGGGGAGCTGTTTTTT
TRBV3-1,NA,TRBJ1-5,many,CASSQVRSNQPQHF,TGTGCCAGCAGCCAAGTTCGTAGCAATCAGCCCCAGCATTTT
TRBV20-1,NA,TRBJ1-1,NA,CSASFWGTEAFF,TGCAGTGCTAGTTTCTGGGGGACTGAAGCTTTCTTT